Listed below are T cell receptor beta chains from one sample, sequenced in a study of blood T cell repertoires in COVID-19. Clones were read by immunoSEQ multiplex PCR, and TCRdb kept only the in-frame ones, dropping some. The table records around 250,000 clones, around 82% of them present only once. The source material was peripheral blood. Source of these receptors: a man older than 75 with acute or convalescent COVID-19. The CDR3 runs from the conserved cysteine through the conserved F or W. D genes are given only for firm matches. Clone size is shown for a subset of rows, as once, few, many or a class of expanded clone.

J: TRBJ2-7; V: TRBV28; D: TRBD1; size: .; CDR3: CASRSAGQGPYEQYF; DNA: TGTGCCAGCAGATCAGCGGGACAGGGGCCCTACGAGCAGTACTTC
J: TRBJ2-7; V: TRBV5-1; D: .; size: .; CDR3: CASSLVGGGAYEQYF; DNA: TGCGCCAGCAGCTTGGTCGGTGGCGGGGCCTACGAGCAGTACTTC
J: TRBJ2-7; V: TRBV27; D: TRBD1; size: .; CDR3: CASTLTQGASEQYF; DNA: TGTGCCAGCACTCTTACGCAGGGGGCGAGCGAGCAGTACTTC
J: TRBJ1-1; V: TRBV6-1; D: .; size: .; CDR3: CASSATKLKGYSTEAFF; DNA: TGTGCCAGCAGTGCTACCAAGCTCAAGGGGTATAGCACTGAAGCTTTCTTT
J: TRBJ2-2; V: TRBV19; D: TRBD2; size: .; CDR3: CASSIYGRNPGELFF; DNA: TGTGCCAGTAGTATTTACGGGAGGAATCCCGGGGAGCTGTTTTTT
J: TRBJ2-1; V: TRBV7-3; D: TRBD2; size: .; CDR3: CASSPRGLVSGIEQFF; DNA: TGTGCCAGCAGCCCCCGGGGACTAGTTAGCGGGATTGAGCAGTTCTTC
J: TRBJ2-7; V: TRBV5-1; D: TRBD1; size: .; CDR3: CASSIDRALGEQYF; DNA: TGCGCCAGCAGCATTGACAGGGCGCTGGGGGAGCAGTACTTC
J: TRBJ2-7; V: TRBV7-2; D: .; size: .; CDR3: CASSLGGVPYEQYF; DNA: TGTGCCAGCAGCTTAGGCGGAGTCCCCTACGAGCAGTACTTC
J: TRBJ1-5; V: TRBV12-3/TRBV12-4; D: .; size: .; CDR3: CASSRGNQPQHF; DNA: TGTGCCAGCAGTAGGGGGAATCAGCCCCAGCATTTT
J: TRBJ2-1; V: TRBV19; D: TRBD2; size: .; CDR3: CASSISVAGVGNEQFF; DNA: TGTGCCAGTAGTATCTCGGTAGCGGGAGTAGGCAATGAGCAGTTCTTC
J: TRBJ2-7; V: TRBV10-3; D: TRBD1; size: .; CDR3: CATGTVIYEQYF; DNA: TGTGCCACAGGGACAGTTATCTACGAGCAGTACTTC
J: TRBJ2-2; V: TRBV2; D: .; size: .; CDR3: CASRSGHNTGELFF; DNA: TGTGCCAGCAGATCCGGACACAACACCGGGGAGCTGTTTTTT
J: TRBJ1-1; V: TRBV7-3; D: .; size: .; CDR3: CASSRQMNTEAFF; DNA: TGTGCCAGCAGCCGTCAGATGAACACTGAAGCTTTCTTT
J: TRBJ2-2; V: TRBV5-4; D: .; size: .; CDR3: CASSPGKSPGELFF; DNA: TGTGCCAGCAGCCCAGGAAAGAGTCCCGGGGAGCTGTTTTTT
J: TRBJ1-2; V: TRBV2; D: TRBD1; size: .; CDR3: CASSGNRGPDYGYTF; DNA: TGTGCCAGCAGCGGTAACAGGGGGCCGGACTATGGCTACACCTTC
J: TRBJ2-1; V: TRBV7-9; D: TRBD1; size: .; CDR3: CATLIQGSYNEQFF; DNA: TGTGCCACCTTAATACAGGGGTCCTACAATGAGCAGTTCTTC
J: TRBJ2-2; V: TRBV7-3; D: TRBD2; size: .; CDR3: CASSPTSHTGELFF; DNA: TGTGCCAGCAGCCCGACTAGCCACACCGGGGAGCTGTTTTTT
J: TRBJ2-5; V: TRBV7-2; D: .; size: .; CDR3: CASSLALGVQETQYF; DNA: TGTGCCAGCAGCTTAGCGCTAGGGGTCCAAGAGACCCAGTACTTC
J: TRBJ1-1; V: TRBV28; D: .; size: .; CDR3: CASISPSAGNTEAFF; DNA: TGTGCCAGCATCTCACCGTCGGCAGGGAACACTGAAGCTTTCTTT
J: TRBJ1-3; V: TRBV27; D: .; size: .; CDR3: CASSPLSYGWSSGNTIYF; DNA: TGTGCCAGCAGTCCACTAAGCTACGGGTGGAGCTCTGGAAACACCATATATTTT
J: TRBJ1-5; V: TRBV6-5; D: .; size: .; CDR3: CASSPGGIQPQHF; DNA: TGTGCCAGCAGCCCCGGGGGAATTCAGCCCCAGCATTTT
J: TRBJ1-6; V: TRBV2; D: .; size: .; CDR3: CASSKIMGSPLHF; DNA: TGTGCCAGCAGTAAGATAATGGGCTCACCCCTCCACTTT
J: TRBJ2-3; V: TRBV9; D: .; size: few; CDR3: CASSPSGGNTQYF; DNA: TGTGCCAGCAGCCCGTCCGGCGGCAATACGCAGTATTTT
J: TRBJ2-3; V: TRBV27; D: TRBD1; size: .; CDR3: CASRLLRGRTDTQYF; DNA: TGTGCCAGCCGTCTCCTCAGGGGGCGCACAGATACGCAGTATTTT
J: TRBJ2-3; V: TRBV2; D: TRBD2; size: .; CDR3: CASRGTSGRGDTQYF; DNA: TGTGCCAGCAGGGGGACTAGCGGGAGAGGAGATACGCAGTATTTT
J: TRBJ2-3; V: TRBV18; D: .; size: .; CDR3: CASSPATGSLPDTQYF; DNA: TGTGCCAGCTCACCAGCGACAGGATCCTTGCCAGATACGCAGTATTTT
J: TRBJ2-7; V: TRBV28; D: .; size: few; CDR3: CASSPPAGGRSYEQYF; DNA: TGTGCCAGCAGTCCACCCGCCGGGGGTCGCTCCTACGAGCAGTACTTC
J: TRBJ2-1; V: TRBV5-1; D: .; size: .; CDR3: CASSQTGGGGYNEQFF; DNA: TGCGCCAGCAGCCAGACCGGAGGGGGCGGGTACAATGAGCAGTTCTTC
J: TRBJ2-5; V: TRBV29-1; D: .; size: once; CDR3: CSVEFGIKETQYF; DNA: TGCAGCGTTGAGTTCGGGATCAAAGAGACCCAGTACTTC
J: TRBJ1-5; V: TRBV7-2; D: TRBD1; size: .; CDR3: CASSLRGQVNQPQHF; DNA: TGTGCCAGCAGCTTACGGGGACAGGTCAATCAGCCCCAGCATTTT
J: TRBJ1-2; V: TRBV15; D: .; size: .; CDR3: CATSGGTIHGYTF; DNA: TGTGCCACCAGCGGAGGAACAATCCATGGCTACACCTTC
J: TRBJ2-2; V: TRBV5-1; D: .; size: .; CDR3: CASSSANIALVGELFF; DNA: TGCGCCAGCAGCTCCGCTAATATAGCGCTCGTCGGGGAGCTGTTTTTT
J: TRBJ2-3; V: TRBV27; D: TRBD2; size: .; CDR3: CASSHGLAGKLGTSTDTQYF; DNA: TGTGCCAGCAGTCATGGACTAGCGGGGAAACTTGGCACTAGCACAGATACGCAGTATTTT